This T cell receptor (beta chain) was found in a study of CD8+ T cells in alopecia areata (dated by TCRdb to 2017 to 2018). Turning to the overall study: The treated patients took part in an open-label pilot trial in which moderate-to-severe alopecia areata was treated with oral tofacitinib at 5 to 10 mg twice daily. Tofacitinib was administered for 6 to 18 months, and 6 months of follow-up off drug were then conducted to assess delayed response and recurrence. On the human side, TCRbeta sequencing was run on scalp tissue and on sorted CD4+ and CD8+ peripheral blood T cells from healthy controls and from alopecia areata patients with either patchy or totalis/universalis disease. Scalp clonality was compared across normal scalp (n=4), patchy alopecia areata scalp (n=8), and alopecia totalis/universalis scalp (n=8). RNA was extracted with the PAXgene miRNA kit for fixed scalp, the miRNeasy kit for PBMCs, and the RNeasy kit for mouse skin. In treated patients, disease severity was measured using the SALT score, which gives the percentage of scalp surface area affected. Biopsies were taken from tofacitinib-treated patients at baseline and again at 4 and 24 weeks into treatment, and several of those patients also had a later scalp biopsy. To study T cell clonal expansion in alopecia areata, the researchers applied high-throughput TCRbeta sequencing to both the C3H/HeJ mouse model and human patients. Amplification of TCRbeta CDR3 regions was done by immunoSEQ multiplex PCR using 35 Vbeta forward primers and 13 Jbeta reverse primers.

To prepare the library, the immunoSEQ multiplex PCR assay was applied. RNA was extracted from all samples and reverse transcribed into cDNA as template for TCR sequencing. First-strand cDNA was synthesized using SuperScript III with a 2:1 mix of oligo-dT and random hexamers. A synthetic immune receptor repertoire was used to measure amplification bias, and any remaining bias was corrected computationally. Per the original workflow: After raw reads were preprocessed to remove errors, the CDR3 was defined following IMGT conventions as running from the conserved cysteine to phenylalanine. Clonality was computed by normalizing Shannon entropy by log2 of the number of productive unique TCRs and subtracting the result from 1. Whether scalp clones were CD4 or CD8 was inferred by matching scalp TCRbeta sequences against CD4 and CD8 repertoires sorted from blood. The immuneACCESS repertoire file appears here via TCRdb, limited to in-frame rearrangements. These files lack a portion of the clones; in checked studies, under half of the deficit traces to unresolved V genes, and the cause of the others is not known. V, J and clone size were drawn from that table, and D and trimming were deduced from the DNA. The sample table records some 80,000 clones; approximately 66% of these occur just once. The ten largest account for less than 25% of the sample.

Read against the paper, the sample's time point label means: around 26 weeks on oral tofacitinib. Reading the label with the study, this specimen's treatment or condition is: oral pan-JAK inhibitor, 5-10 mg twice daily. From alopecia areata patients, peripheral blood was collected along with lesional scalp punch biopsies. PBMCs were separated by density centrifugation and stained for CD3, CD4 and CD8, after which CD4+ and CD8+ T cells were sorted on a FACSAria. On this clone: Its antigen is still unknown. The record has no base qualities; no much larger clone is one base away.

What the study reported, not specific to this receptor: With tofacitinib, both scalp clonality and the number of expanded CD8+ clones among the top 100 scalp clones went down significantly. Scalp TCR repertoire analysis is complicated because resident alphabeta T cells in normal human skin are also sequenced, whereas mouse skin is dominated by gammadelta T cells. Because the treated cohort was small and included a single nonresponder, larger studies are needed to assess links between baseline CD8+ expansion and response. During tofacitinib treatment, many expanded lesional clones stuck around in both scalp and blood, and this persistence may partly explain why relapse happens after treatment is stopped. Compared with normal scalp, lesional scalp had higher clonality and more expanded CD8+ clones, particularly in alopecia totalis/universalis, a pattern that suggests antigenic drive. TCR sequences shared between patients were less clear than in mice, possibly partly because of HLA diversity in the patient population.

The CDR3 holds 17 amino acids from the cysteine to the phenylalanine. CDR3 DNA only is kept here, 51 bases in frame from base 1. The trim is 5 bases for V and 6 bases for J, with a gap of 23 bases between the germline ends. The CDR1 and CDR2 encoded by the germline V gene are SGHTA and FQGNSA. The receptor comes from a human donor with alopecia areata. The sample was CD8+ T cells sorted from blood, taken at week 24, from a patient treated with tofacitinib. The V and J genes are TRBV7-2 and TRBJ2-4; TRBD2 is a possible D gene, resting on 6 matching bases. Read as DNA, the sequence is TGTGCCAGCAGCCGGACCGGGGGACCCTCCAGTATAAACATTCAGTACTTC. This yields the protein CASSRTGGPSSINIQYF.